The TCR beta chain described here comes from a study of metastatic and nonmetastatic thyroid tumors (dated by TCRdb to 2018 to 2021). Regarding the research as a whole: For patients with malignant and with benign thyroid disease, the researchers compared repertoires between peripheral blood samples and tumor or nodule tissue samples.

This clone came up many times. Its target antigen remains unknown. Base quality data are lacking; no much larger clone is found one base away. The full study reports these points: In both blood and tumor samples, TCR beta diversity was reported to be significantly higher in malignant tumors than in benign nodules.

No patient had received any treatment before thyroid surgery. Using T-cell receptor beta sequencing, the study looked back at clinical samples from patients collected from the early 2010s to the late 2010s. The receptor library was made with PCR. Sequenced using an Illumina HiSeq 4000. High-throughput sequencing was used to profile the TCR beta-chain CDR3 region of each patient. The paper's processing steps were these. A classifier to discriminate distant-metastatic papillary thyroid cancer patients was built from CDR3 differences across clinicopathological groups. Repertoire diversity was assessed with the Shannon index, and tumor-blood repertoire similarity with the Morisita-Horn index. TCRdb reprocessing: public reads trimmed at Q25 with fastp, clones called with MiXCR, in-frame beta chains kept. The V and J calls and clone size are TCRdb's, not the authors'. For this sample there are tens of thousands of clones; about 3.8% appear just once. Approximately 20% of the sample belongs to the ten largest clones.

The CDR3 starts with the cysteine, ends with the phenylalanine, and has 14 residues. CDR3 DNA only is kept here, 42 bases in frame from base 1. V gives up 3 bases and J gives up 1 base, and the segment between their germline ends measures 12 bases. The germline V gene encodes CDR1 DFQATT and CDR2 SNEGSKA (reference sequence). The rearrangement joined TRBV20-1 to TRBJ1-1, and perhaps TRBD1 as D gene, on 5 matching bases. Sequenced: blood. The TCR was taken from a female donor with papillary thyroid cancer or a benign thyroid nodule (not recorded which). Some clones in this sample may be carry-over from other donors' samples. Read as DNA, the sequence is TGCAGTGCTAGGAGGAACAGGCAGAACACTGAAGCTTTCTTT. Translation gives CSARRNRQNTEAFF.